The T cell receptor (beta chain) under discussion was sequenced for a study of OX40 agonist ivuxolimab in advanced cancers. Study summary: Two patients with cutaneous melanoma and one with hepatocellular carcinoma, three in total, showed partial responses. Overall study findings and caveats: Compared with others, partial responders at 0.1-3.0 mg/kg displayed clonal expansion among the lowest.

V was pared by 2 bases and J by 9 bases, with 11 bases between. Germline CDR1 and CDR2: MNHNY and SVGAGI (reference sequence). The CDR3 loop spans 12 amino acids. Details on this clone: Its antigen is not identified.

Libraries were prepared by immunoSEQ multiplex PCR; TCRdb keeps only in-frame clonotypes and omits some of them. The sample consists of about 97,000 clones, approximately 87% of them appearing once. The V call is TRBV6-6, the J call TRBJ2-7; the D is unclear. The source was CD4+ or CD8+ T cells sorted from blood, collected in a trial of the OX40 agonist ivuxolimab. This TCR came from an adult with an advanced solid tumor such as melanoma, head and neck, liver or kidney cancer. The CDR3 protein is CASSYASRRQYF. CDR3 coding DNA: TGTGCCAGCAGTTACGCTTCACGGAGGCAGTACTTC.